This record looks at one TCR beta chain sequence and its context. It lacks a known antigen. Base-call qualities are not available, and no considerably larger clone is one nucleotide away. The CDR3 measures 13 amino acids from cysteine to phenylalanine. This entry keeps only the CDR3 DNA: 39 bases, framed from base 1. The trim is 3 bases for V and 0 bases for J, with a gap of 8 bases between the germline ends. Reading the germline V gene (reference sequence) gives CDR1 DFQATT and CDR2 SNEGSKA. This record comes from a study of patients and donors after allogeneic stem cell transplantation (dated by TCRdb to the early 2020s). Libraries were made using RT-PCR. The sample was run on a NextSeq 550. The public sequencing data were trimmed at Q25 with fastp and processed into clonotypes with MiXCR by TCRdb, which kept only in-frame beta chains. Each CDR3 protein appears once, grouped with its most common genes and DNA. This sample is represented by 40,000 to 45,000 distinct CDR3 sequences; roughly 29% of them were singletons. The top ten clones comprise about two thirds of the sample.

Sequencing was carried out using blood, either unsorted or a sorted T cell fraction (not recorded which). Recombination joined TRBV20-1 with TRBJ1-1, and the D gene may be TRBD1, 5 bases matching. The source is a human donor who was either an allogeneic HSCT recipient or a stem cell or donor lymphocyte infusion donor (not recorded which). It is not recorded whose cells these are; they may come from a transplant donor. DNA sequence: TGCAGTGCTAGTGCACAGGTGAACACTGAAGCTTTCTTT. This is translated as CSASAQVNTEAFF.